Shown below are 19 T cell receptor beta chains from a single sample sequenced in a study of cytomegalovirus exposure and HLA in healthy donors. In the PCR, 60 Vbeta and 13 Jbeta primers were used. TCRdb's table, derived via immunoSEQ multiplex PCR, lists solely in-frame clones and lacks some. The top ten hold 6.9% of the sample, which has over 65,000 clones, 65% to 70% seen once. Sequenced: PBMCs. The source of these receptors is a woman aged 50 to 60 in good health and CMV-seropositive.

The V and J genes are TRBV6-1 and TRBJ1-1; TRBD1 matches 9 bases. Germline CDR1 is MNHNS and CDR2 is SASEGT. The CDR3 has 13 amino acids. V was pared by 6 bases and J by 9 bases, with 8 bases of the junction left unmatched. The CDR3 is CASRASGTGKAFF. The CDR3 DNA is TGTGCCAGCAGAGCATCCGGGACAGGGAAAGCTTTCTTT.

The chain is built from TRBV7-6 and TRBJ2-1; TRBD2 matches 9 bases. The length of the CDR3 is 17 residues. Germline assignment: CDR1 SGHVS and CDR2 FNYEAQ. The J segment lost 4 bases and the V segment lost 3 bases, leaving 10 bases of the junction unmatched. The CDR3 sequence: CASSFRDAGGLYNEQFF. Here the CDR3 DNA reads TGTGCCAGCAGCTTCCGCGACGCGGGGGGGCTGTACAATGAGCAGTTCTTC. The full variable domain, completed using reference TRBV7-6 and TRBJ2-1, is GAGVSQSPRYKVTKRGQDVALRCDPISGHVSLYWYRQALGQGPEFLTYFNYEAQQDKSGLPNDRFSAERPEGSISTLTIQRTEQRDSAMYRCASSFRDAGGLYNEQFFGPGTRLTVL.

The J gene is TRBJ1-3, the V gene TRBV18; tentative D call: TRBD1 (6 bases). From germline, CDR1 is KGHSH and CDR2 LQKENI. V lost 5 bases and J 4 bases, leaving 9 bases between the germline ends. The CDR3 loop spans 13 amino acids. As DNA, the CDR3 is TGTGCCAGCTCATCCAGGGGAGGAAACACCATATATTTT. Its protein product is CASSSRGGNTIYF.

The V call is TRBV19, the J call TRBJ2-1; tentative D call: TRBD2 (5 bases). CDR1 and CDR2 (germline): LNHDA, SQIVND (reference sequence). The CDR3 consists of 12 residues. Trimming pared 5 bases from V and 14 bases from J, leaving 16 bases between. As DNA, the CDR3 is TGTGCCAGTAGTCCTGTTGCGGGTGTGGAGTTCTTC. Translating gives CASSPVAGVEFF.

The rearrangement joins TRBV6-1 to TRBJ1-2; D unresolved. CDR1 and CDR2 from the germline V gene are MNHNS and SASEGT. CDR3 size: 14 residues. V lost 8 bases, J lost 2 bases, and 15 bases lay in between. The CDR3 reads CASSPLGGNYGYTF. The CDR3 DNA reads TGTGCCAGCTCGCCCTTGGGAGGGAACTATGGCTACACCTTC.

V gene TRBV6-5 combines with J gene TRBJ2-1; TRBD1 matches at 9 bases. V was pared by 1 base and J by 7 bases, with 8 bases of the junction left unmatched. This CDR3 is 16 amino acids long. Germline assignment: CDR1 MNHEY and CDR2 SVGAGI. The CDR3 reads CASSYLSGTGRNEQFF. The CDR3 region has the DNA TGTGCCAGCAGTTACTTGTCCGGGACAGGGAGAAATGAGCAGTTCTTC.

The chain is built from TRBV25-1 and TRBJ1-5; D possibly corresponds to TRBD1 (6 bases). V gave up 4 bases and J gave up 4 bases, with 11 bases separating them. This CDR3 comprises 14 residues. Germline V gene data show CDR1 as MGHDK and CDR2 as SYGVNS. In DNA, the CDR3 is TGTGCCAGCAGTGGATTAGGGGGAAATCAGCCCCAGCATTTT. It encodes CASSGLGGNQPQHF.

The rearrangement joins TRBV7-9 to TRBJ1-3; D not certain. The V gene's germline CDR1 is SEHNR and CDR2 FQNEAQ (reference sequence). The CDR3 extends over 13 amino acids. The ends were cut back, 0 bases at V and 9 bases at J, with 9 bases in the middle. For the CDR3, the DNA is TGTGCCAGCAGCTTAGCCGCGCTTGGCACCATATATTTT. Translated: CASSLAALGTIYF.

The chain uses TRBV9 and TRBJ2-3, with 9 positions matching TRBD1. Germline V CDR1 and CDR2: SGDLS, YYNGEE. The CDR3 runs to 17 residues. V dropped 3 bases and J dropped 4; count of bases not matched to a gene: 12. The CDR3 bases are TGTGCCAGCAGCGGCCGGGGACAGGGTTATTTCCCAGATACGCAGTATTTT. Its protein product is CASSGRGQGYFPDTQYF.

This chain links TRBV10-3 with TRBJ2-5; D might be TRBD1 (5 bases). Looked up from germline, CDR1 is ENHRY and CDR2 is SYGVKD. Trimming left V 3 bases short and J 7 bases short, with 15 bases between. The CDR3 totals 14 residues. CDR3: CAISENKGAGTQYF. The CDR3 DNA is TGTGCCATCAGTGAAAATAAAGGGGCCGGGACCCAGTACTTC.

There are a few counts of this clone. The rearrangement links TRBV5-1 to TRBJ2-7; perhaps TRBD1 as D (6 bases). Trimming cost V 2 bases and J 1 base, with 16 bases left between them. The CDR3 spans 16 residues. From germline, CDR1 is SGHRS and CDR2 YFSETQ. The CDR3: CASSFSGRTESYEQYF. As DNA, the CDR3 is TGCGCCAGCAGCTTTTCAGGCCGGACAGAATCCTACGAGCAGTACTTC. The entire variable domain, with the rest obtained from reference TRBV5-1 and TRBJ2-7, is as follows: KAGVTQTPRYLIKTRGQQVTLSCSPISGHRSVSWYQQTPGQGLQFLFEYFSETQRNKGNFPGRFSGRQFSNSRSEMNVSTLELGDSALYLCASSFSGRTESYEQYFGPGTRLTVT.

The DNA of the CDR3 is TGTGCCAGCAGTGTGGGACAGGGAAGCTACGAGCAGTACTTC. This encodes CASSVGQGSYEQYF. This chain connects TRBV6-5 to TRBJ2-7; 9 bases agree with TRBD1. With 5 bases clipped from V and 3 bases from J, the junction kept 5 bases outside the gene matches. Per germline, CDR1 MNHEY and CDR2 SVGAGI. This CDR3 region has 14 residues.

V is TRBV2 and J is TRBJ2-3; no clear D. Germline lookup yields CDR1 SNHLY and CDR2 FYNNEI. This CDR3 spans 18 amino acids. V was cut by 5 bases and J by 4 bases, with 25 bases left in between. CDR3 in DNA: TGTGCCAGCAGTCTTGAAAGGCGGCAGCCCGGCGAGGCAGATACGCAGTATTTT. It translates to CASSLERRQPGEADTQYF.

The chain uses TRBV21-1 and TRBJ1-1; the D segment call TRBD1 is taken from the table without a DNA check. TRBV21-1 is classified as a pseudogene. The CDR3 is 12 residues long. CDR3 region: CAPLGRNTEAFF. The CDR3 DNA is TGTGCCCCCCTGGGCCGTAACACTGAAGCTTTCTTT.

This chain uses TRBV4-1 with TRBJ2-7, with 11 bases identical to TRBD2. This CDR3 comprises 21 residues. Looked up from germline, CDR1 is MGHRA and CDR2 is YSYEKL. V was pared by 0 bases and J by 2 bases, with 18 bases of the junction left unmatched. This CDR3 reads CASSQDRLGGLTSGGTYEQYF. The CDR3 coding sequence is TGCGCCAGCAGCCAAGATAGGTTAGGAGGATTAACTAGCGGGGGAACCTACGAGCAGTACTTC.

This sequence joins TRBV5-1 and TRBJ1-4, with D uncertain. This CDR3 spans 17 amino acids. Trimming cost V 0 bases and J 1 base, with 13 bases left between them. CDR1 is SGHRS and CDR2 is YFSETQ in the germline V gene. The CDR3 coding sequence is TGCGCCAGCAGCTTGGGGCGTTACAGACAAACTAATGAAAAACTGTTTTTT. Translating gives CASSLGRYRQTNEKLFF.

The CDR3 DNA reads as TGTGCCAGCAGTTATAGGACTAGCGGCTACAATGAGCAGTTCTTC. It is translated as CASSYRTSGYNEQFF. The chain joins TRBV6-5 to TRBJ2-1, with 10 nucleotides matching TRBD2. The CDR3 extends over 15 amino acids. Germline CDR1 is MNHEY and CDR2 is SVGAGI. V shed 3 bases and J 3 bases; nucleotides not matched to a gene: 2.

This chain uses TRBV5-1 with TRBJ1-5, with TRBD1 as a possible D gene (6 bases). The CDR3 contains 16 residues. The ends were cut back, 2 bases at V and 3 bases at J, with 15 bases in the middle. In germline, CDR1 is SGHRS, CDR2 YFSETQ. CDR3 DNA sequence: TGCGCCAGCAGCTTCGATCCGGGACAATACAATCAGCCCCAGCATTTT. Its translation: CASSFDPGQYNQPQHF.

This chain uses TRBV6-5 with TRBJ1-5, with TRBD1 matching 9 bases. Germline CDR1 is MNHEY and CDR2 is SVGAGI. Trimming took 6 bases from V and 6 from J; bases not matched to a gene: 9. The CDR3 has 15 amino acids. The CDR3 sequence is CASRPGQGIIQPQHF. In DNA, the CDR3 is TGTGCCAGCAGACCGGGACAGGGCATAATTCAGCCCCAGCATTTT.